The rows below give T cell receptor beta chains drawn from one sample of a study of T cell responses to AZD1222 COVID-19 vaccine. Libraries were prepared by immunoSEQ multiplex PCR; TCRdb keeps only in-frame clonotypes and omits some of them. Counted here are approximately 150,000 clones, 90% occurring once; the ten biggest clones make up roughly 3.1%. The sequences come from peripheral blood, collected on day 0 of AZD1222 vaccination. The receptors originated from an adult in good health. The CDR3 runs from the conserved cysteine through the conserved F or W. The order of the fields is D gene, J gene, V gene, CDR3 length, CDR3 protein, CDR3 DNA. The D gene is left open where the match is weak.

d_gene: NA
j_gene: TRBJ1-5
v_gene: TRBV20-1
len: 14
CDR3aa: CSATDGTLGEPQHF
CDR3nt: TGCAGTGCTACTGACGGGACACTCGGGGAGCCCCAGCATTTT

d_gene: NA
j_gene: TRBJ2-1
v_gene: TRBV12-3/TRBV12-4
len: 13
CDR3aa: CASSLQYDNEQFF
CDR3nt: TGTGCCAGCAGTCTACAATACGACAATGAGCAGTTCTTC

d_gene: NA
j_gene: TRBJ1-3
v_gene: TRBV5-1
len: 12
CDR3aa: CASSLFGNTIYF
CDR3nt: TGCGCCAGCAGCTTGTTTGGAAACACCATATATTTT

d_gene: TRBD1
j_gene: TRBJ2-7
v_gene: TRBV7-2
len: 17
CDR3aa: CASSPHRDSPPSYEQYF
CDR3nt: TGTGCCAGCAGCCCACACCGGGACAGTCCCCCCTCCTACGAGCAGTACTTC

d_gene: NA
j_gene: TRBJ1-2
v_gene: TRBV19
len: 12
CDR3aa: CASSIVTAGYTF
CDR3nt: TGTGCCAGTAGTATAGTGACAGCGGGCTACACCTTC

d_gene: TRBD2
j_gene: TRBJ2-7
v_gene: TRBV5-4
len: 14
CDR3aa: CASSPIAGDYEQYF
CDR3nt: TGTGCCAGCAGCCCTATAGCGGGGGACTACGAGCAGTACTTC

d_gene: NA
j_gene: TRBJ1-2
v_gene: TRBV5-1
len: 14
CDR3aa: CASSLAQGNDGYTF
CDR3nt: TGCGCCAGCAGCTTGGCACAGGGCAATGATGGCTACACCTTC

d_gene: TRBD1
j_gene: TRBJ2-2
v_gene: TRBV6-4
len: 14
CDR3aa: CASSGRGLIGELFF
CDR3nt: TGTGCCAGCAGTGGCAGGGGGCTGATCGGGGAGCTGTTTTTT

d_gene: NA
j_gene: TRBJ1-2
v_gene: TRBV7-8
len: 14
CDR3aa: CASSLAGGKGGYTF
CDR3nt: TGTGCCAGCAGCTTAGCCGGGGGCAAGGGGGGCTACACCTTC

d_gene: NA
j_gene: TRBJ1-5
v_gene: TRBV19
len: 15
CDR3aa: CASSIAGPSNQPQHF
CDR3nt: TGTGCCAGTAGTATAGCGGGCCCTAGCAATCAGCCCCAGCATTTT

d_gene: NA
j_gene: TRBJ1-1
v_gene: TRBV4-3
len: 14
CDR3aa: CASSQTGTPSIPFF
CDR3nt: TGCGCCAGCAGCCAAACCGGGACGCCTTCCATTCCTTTCTTT

d_gene: NA
j_gene: TRBJ1-2
v_gene: TRBV5-1
len: 13
CDR3aa: CASSPLGEGGYTF
CDR3nt: TGCGCCAGCAGCCCCCTGGGAGAAGGGGGCTACACCTTC

d_gene: NA
j_gene: TRBJ2-7
v_gene: TRBV9
len: 14
CDR3aa: CASSVGEDSYEQYF
CDR3nt: TGTGCCAGCAGCGTAGGGGAGGACTCCTACGAGCAGTACTTC